The 21 T cell receptor beta chains listed next were all sequenced from one sample in a study of CD8 T cells in ankylosing spondylitis. Overall study findings and caveats: A TCR beta motif made of eight highly homologous variants seemed typical of ankylosing spondylitis blood.

Their target antigens are unknown. TCRdb ran MiXCR on the 5' RACE reads and lists one entry per CDR3 protein. The sample includes about 450,000 distinct CDR3 sequences, 25% to 30% of them seen just once. The sequencing sample was made of blood, either unsorted or a sorted T cell fraction (not recorded which). These receptors were taken from a male donor with ankylosing spondylitis.

The rearrangement links TRBV11-2 to TRBJ2-6, with D unresolved. The CDR3 has 16 amino acids. V lost 0 bases and J lost 2, with 8 bases in between. From germline, CDR1 is SGHAT and CDR2 FQNNGV. The CDR3 region is CASSLDRFPGANVLTF. CDR3 bases: TGTGCCAGCAGCTTAGATCGATTCCCTGGGGCCAACGTCCTGACTTTC.

J is TRBJ2-3 and V is TRBV6-1; no clear D. V was shortened by 4 bases and J by 6 bases, with 11 bases between the two germline ends. The CDR3 extends over 13 amino acids. CDR1 is MNHNS, CDR2 SASEGT, per germline. CDR3 protein: CASSVRRRDTQYF. The CDR3 nucleotides are TGTGCCAGCAGTGTTCGCCGGCGGGATACGCAGTATTTT.

This CDR3 is CASSRARDHNQPQHF. The CDR3 DNA is TGTGCCAGCTCACGAGCGAGGGACCACAATCAGCCCCAGCATTTT. The rearrangement joins TRBV18 to TRBJ1-5; D might be TRBD1 (5 bases). Looked up from germline, CDR1 is KGHSH and CDR2 is LQKENI. The CDR3 is 15 residues long. Trimming took 4 bases from V and 3 from J, leaving 13 bases between them. The full variable domain, rest sourced from reference TRBV18 and TRBJ1-5, is NAGVMQNPRHLVRRRGQEARLRCSPMKGHSHVYWYRQLPEEGLKFMVYLQKENIIDESGMPKERFSAEFPKEGPSILRIQQVVRGDSAAYFCASSRARDHNQPQHFGDGTRLSIL.

Only a few counts were recorded for this clonotype. The chain is built from TRBV20-1 and TRBJ2-7; D unresolved. The germline V gene encodes CDR1 DFQATT and CDR2 SNEGSKA (reference sequence). This CDR3 comprises 12 residues. V was pared by 3 bases and J by 2 bases, with 8 bases between. The CDR3 sequence: CSARGNPYEQYF. CDR3 DNA sequence: TGCAGTGCTAGGGGGAACCCCTACGAGCAGTACTTC.

The gene calls are TRBV29-1 and TRBJ1-2; maybe TRBD1 (5 bases). The V end was cut by 3 bases, the J end by 4 bases, with 12 bases between. Germline V gives CDR1 SQVTM, CDR2 ANQGSEA. The CDR3 totals 13 residues. Here the CDR3 reads CSVESGDRYGYTF. The CDR3 region has the DNA TGCAGCGTTGAGTCCGGGGACCGCTATGGCTACACCTTC. Full variable domain (remainder filled in from reference TRBV29-1 and TRBJ1-2): SAVISQKPSRDICQRGTSLTIQCQVDSQVTMMFWYRQQPGQSLTLIATANQGSEATYESGFVIDKFPISRPNLTFSTLTVSNMSPEDSSIYLCSVESGDRYGYTFGSGTRLTVV.

The chain carries TRBV24-1 and TRBJ2-1, with 8 bases fitting TRBD2. There are 16 residues in the CDR3. From germline, CDR1 is KGHDR and CDR2 SFDVKD. V trimming: 6 bases; J trimming: 0 bases; junction bases outside the gene matches: 6. The CDR3 region is CATSSVAGGSYNEQFF. CDR3 nucleotides: TGTGCCACCAGTTCCGTCGCGGGAGGCTCCTACAATGAGCAGTTCTTC.

The chain is built from TRBV5-1 and TRBJ2-5; D not resolved. Trimming removed 2 bases at V and 5 bases at J, with 4 bases between. This CDR3 comprises 11 residues. CDR1 and CDR2 (germline): SGHRS, YFSETQ. CDR3 DNA: TGCGCCAGCAGCTTCGATGAGACCCAGTACTTC. Encoded protein: CASSFDETQYF.

V usage is TRBV5-1 and J usage is TRBJ1-2, with 10 bases lining up with TRBD1. In germline, CDR1 is SGHRS, CDR2 YFSETQ. This CDR3 spans 15 amino acids. V gave up 5 bases and J gave up 4 bases; unmatched junction bases: 8. The CDR3 coding sequence is TGCGCCAGCAGATTACCGACAGGGGGCGTCTATGGCTACACCTTC. It is translated as CASRLPTGGVYGYTF.

The chain carries TRBV4-1 and TRBJ2-1; D is unclear. CDR3 length: 13 amino acids. Trimming left V 0 bases short and J 10 bases short, with 10 bases between. The germline V gene encodes CDR1 MGHRA and CDR2 YSYEKL. The CDR3 region has the DNA TGCGCCAGCAGCCAAGATATCACAAAAGAGCAGTTCTTC. This encodes CASSQDITKEQFF.

This chain connects TRBV12-3 or TRBV12-4 to TRBJ1-1; no definite D call. The CDR3 loop spans 13 amino acids. V shed 11 bases and J shed 2 bases, with 15 bases lying between them. The CDR3 protein is CAARKGGNTEAFF. The CDR3 DNA follows: TGTGCCGCTAGAAAGGGAGGAAACACTGAAGCTTTCTTT.

This clonotype came up a few times. This chain joins TRBV3-1 and TRBJ1-3, with unresolved D. Germline V gene lookup returns CDR1 LGHDT and CDR2 YNNKEL (reference sequence). V lost 0 bases to trimming and J lost 2 bases, with 8 bases between them. The CDR3 is 15 amino acids. CDR3 nucleotides: TGTGCCAGCAGCCAAGATTTGGTACCTGGAAACACCATATATTTT. It is translated as CASSQDLVPGNTIYF.

This clonotype showed up just a few times. The rearrangement links TRBV5-1 to TRBJ2-3; weak D call: TRBD2 (6 bases). The CDR3 contains 19 residues. Per the germline V gene, CDR1 is SGHRS and CDR2 is YFSETQ. Trimming cost V 5 bases and J 2 bases, with 27 bases left between them. CDR3 DNA: TGCGCCAGCAGACGCAGAACTAGTGCGGGCTCGGGAGTCACAGATACGCAGTATTTT. It encodes CASRRRTSAGSGVTDTQYF.

V and J are TRBV20-1 and TRBJ2-2; 9 nucleotides line up with TRBD1. This CDR3 is built from 14 residues. Germline V CDR1 and CDR2: DFQATT, SNEGSKA (reference sequence). J gave up 5 bases and V 5 bases, and 6 bases lay outside the gene matches. For the CDR3, the DNA is TGCAGTGCTCGGACAGGGGATCGGACCGGGGAGCTGTTTTTT. Translation gives CSARTGDRTGELFF.

The chain links TRBV24-1 to TRBJ2-3; the D gene is possibly TRBD2 (6 bases). The CDR3 runs to 14 residues. Germline values: CDR1 KGHDR, CDR2 SFDVKD. The ends were cut back, 6 bases at V and 4 bases at J, with 13 bases in the middle. CDR3 sequence (DNA): TGTGCCACCAGTTCAAGAGGAGGGCCAGATACGCAGTATTTT. This sequence encodes CATSSRGGPDTQYF.

In nucleotides, the CDR3 is TGCGCCAGCAGCCCAGGGACCGAACAGGGCTACACCTTC. It yields the protein CASSPGTEQGYTF. The V call is TRBV5-1, the J call TRBJ1-2, with D perhaps matching TRBD1 (5 bases). Germline assignment: CDR1 SGHRS and CDR2 YFSETQ. CDR3 length: 13 residues. V was shortened by 4 bases and J by 8 bases, with 15 bases between the two germline ends.

This clonotype was counted many times. The chain is built from TRBV5-8 and TRBJ2-7, with 9 bases matching TRBD1. V lost 2 bases and J lost 5; bases outside the gene matches: 5. The CDR3 runs 14 residues. Germline CDR1 SGHTS, CDR2 YDEGEE. CDR3 loop: CASSFSGTGNEQYV. CDR3 in DNA: TGTGCCAGCAGCTTTTCCGGGACAGGGAACGAGCAGTACGTC.

This clonotype came up many times. This rearrangement joins TRBV7-2 to TRBJ1-3; no definite D call. The V end lost 1 base, the J end lost 0 bases, and 10 bases lay between the germline ends. Germline assignment: CDR1 SGHTA and CDR2 FQGNSA. The length of the CDR3 is 16 residues. CDR3: CASSLVAGISGNTIYF. The DNA of the CDR3 is TGTGCCAGCAGCTTAGTGGCGGGTATCTCTGGAAACACCATATATTTT.

The V and J genes are TRBV6-1 and TRBJ2-7, with 7 bases fitting TRBD2. Germline loops: CDR1 MNHNS, CDR2 SASEGT. J lost 3 bases, V lost 5 bases, and 10 bases had no gene match. The CDR3 is made up of 15 amino acids. CDR3 protein: CASSPGTNGNYEQYV. The CDR3 DNA reads as TGTGCCAGCAGTCCCGGGACTAACGGGAACTACGAGCAGTACGTC.

The chain combines TRBV20-1 with TRBJ2-6; possibly TRBD2 for D (6 bases). V was trimmed by 1 base and J by 1 base, leaving 14 bases between them. Germline assignment: CDR1 DFQATT and CDR2 SNEGSKA (reference sequence). This CDR3 region has 17 residues. CDR3 DNA sequence: TGCAGTGCTAGAGGGAGGGTCGGAAAGTCTGGGGCCAACGTCCTGACTTTC. Its translation is CSARGRVGKSGANVLTF.

This clonotype has a handful of counts. The rearrangement joins TRBV5-1 to TRBJ2-1; unclear D gene. The germline CDR1 and CDR2 sequences are SGHRS and YFSETQ. There are 14 residues in the CDR3. V lost 0 bases to trimming and J lost 9 bases, with 13 bases between them. Here the CDR3 reads CASSLGLDVREQFF. CDR3 DNA: TGCGCCAGCAGCTTGGGGCTCGACGTACGTGAGCAGTTCTTC.

This clonotype was picked up many times. The rearrangement links TRBV7-2 to TRBJ1-5; perhaps TRBD1 as D (6 bases). Per the germline V gene, CDR1 is SGHTA and CDR2 is FQGNSA. The CDR3 consists of 15 residues. Trimming pared 4 bases from V and 4 bases from J, leaving 14 bases between. The CDR3 DNA sequence: TGTGCCAGCAGCTCCTTACAGGGAATGAATCAGCCCCAGCATTTT. Its translation is CASSSLQGMNQPQHF.